Listed below are T cell receptor beta chains from one sample, sequenced in a study of regulatory T cells in long-lasting Graves disease. TCRdb fed the multiplex PCR reads into MiXCR, producing one record per CDR3 protein. The sample lists hundreds of thousands of distinct CDR3 sequences; 15% to 20% were seen once. These same records also appear under a second study, on T cells in Graves' hyperthyroidism and ophthalmopathy.

This specimen consisted of peripheral blood mononuclear cells (PBMCs), obtained at new diagnosis, from a patient treated with antithyroid drugs. These receptors were taken from a woman aged 40 to 65 with Graves disease. Each CDR3 is given with its conserved first and last residue. A D gene is named only where the DNA matches it firmly. Some rows mark clone size as missing; the rest say once, few, many or name a class of expanded clone.

.	TRBD1	TRBV27	TRBJ2-7	CASSSPGQGAPEQYF	TGTGCCAGCAGTTCCCCGGGACAGGGCGCCCCCGAGCAGTACTTC
many	.	TRBV20-1	TRBJ1-4	CSAPFSIQGIGEKLFF	TGCAGTGCACCATTTTCGATACAGGGAATTGGAGAAAAACTGTTTTTT
many	.	TRBV6-5	TRBJ1-1	CASSYRGATEAFF	TGTGCCAGCAGTTACAGGGGGGCCACTGAAGCTTTCTTT
many	.	TRBV5-1	TRBJ2-3	CASSQGAGFSADTQYF	TGCGCCAGCAGCCAAGGGGCAGGGTTTTCGGCAGATACGCAGTATTTT
many	TRBD1	TRBV30	TRBJ1-6	CAWSRDSPKTGHF	TGTGCCTGGAGCCGGGACAGCCCCAAAACCGGCCACTTT
many	TRBD1	TRBV6-1	TRBJ2-3	CASGDRGPSMTQYF	TGTGCCAGCGGAGACAGGGGACCCTCGATGACGCAGTATTTT
many	.	TRBV5-4	TRBJ1-1	CASEGLGGTEAFF	TGTGCCAGCGAGGGCCTGGGGGGCACTGAAGCTTTCTTT
.	.	TRBV2	TRBJ1-1	CASSSRQEKMNTEAFF	TGTGCCAGCAGTTCTAGACAGGAGAAAATGAACACTGAAGCTTTCTTT
few	.	TRBV5-1	TRBJ2-4	CASSFQEAKNIQYF	TGCGCCAGCAGCTTTCAGGAAGCCAAAAACATTCAGTACTTC
many	.	TRBV10-2	TRBJ1-1	CASSDYTEAFF	TGCGCCAGCAGTGATTACACTGAAGCTTTCTTT
.	.	TRBV12-3/TRBV12-4	TRBJ2-7	CASTFGTSPYEQYF	TGTGCCAGCACCTTCGGGACCAGCCCCTACGAGCAGTACTTC
many	.	TRBV5-1	TRBJ1-1	CASSFSRKNTEAFF	TGTGCCAGCAGCTTTAGCCGGAAGAACACTGAAGCTTTCTTT
many	TRBD2	TRBV10-3	TRBJ2-5	CAIKRGDLQETQYF	TGTGCCATCAAGCGGGGGGACCTACAAGAGACCCAGTACTTC
many	.	TRBV7-6	TRBJ2-7	CASSMTTVYEQYF	TGTGCCAGCAGCATGACGACAGTCTACGAGCAGTACTTC
.	.	TRBV11-2	TRBJ2-7	CASSLGGPADYSYEQYF	TGTGCCAGCAGCTTAGGGGGACCAGCGGATTACTCCTACGAGCAGTACTTC
few	TRBD1	TRBV5-1	TRBJ1-1	CASSSSGGPNTEAFF	TGCGCCAGCAGCTCCTCAGGGGGCCCGAACACTGAAGCTTTCTTT
many	TRBD2	TRBV2	TRBJ2-7	CASSAHSGVEQYF	TGTGCCAGCAGCGCCCACAGCGGGGTCGAGCAGTACTTC
once	TRBD2	TRBV6-4	TRBJ2-1	CASSDSGGGARNEQFF	TGTGCCAGCAGTGACTCAGGCGGGGGGGCCAGAAATGAGCAGTTCTTC
many	TRBD2	TRBV3-1	TRBJ2-7	CASSEAGPGGYEQYF	TGTGCCAGCAGCGAAGCCGGGCCGGGGGGCTACGAGCAGTACTTC
many	TRBD2	TRBV3-1	TRBJ2-7	CASSPSGGPLTYEQYF	TGTGCCAGCAGCCCTAGCGGGGGGCCCCTCACCTACGAGCAGTACTTC
many	TRBD2	TRBV2	TRBJ2-7	CASSSGTSGNEQYF	TGTGCCAGCAGTTCTGGGACTAGCGGTAACGAGCAGTACTTC
.	.	TRBV2	TRBJ1-5	CASSDLSGNQPQHF	TGTGCCAGCAGTGACCTATCAGGCAATCAGCCCCAGCATTTT
many	.	TRBV12-3/TRBV12-4	TRBJ1-5	CASSLMGVQPQHF	TGTGCCAGCAGTTTAATGGGGGTTCAGCCCCAGCATTTT
.	.	TRBV5-5	TRBJ2-5	CASSPGHSQETQYF	TGTGCCAGCAGCCCCGGACACTCCCAAGAGACCCAGTACTTC
few	TRBD1	TRBV20-1	TRBJ1-4	CSAIHRGLGEKLFF	TGCAGTGCTATTCACAGGGGGCTAGGTGAAAAACTGTTTTTT
.	.	TRBV5-1	TRBJ2-1	CAGSLEDDSTRFF	TGCGCCGGCAGCTTGGAGGACGACTCGACGCGGTTCTTC
.	.	TRBV5-1	TRBJ1-3	CASSRNPGHAGNTIYF	TGCGCCAGCAGCCGGAATCCGGGACATGCTGGAAACACCATATATTTT
.	.	TRBV18	TRBJ1-6	CASSPPGAGQSYNSPLHF	TGTGCCAGCTCACCACCGGGGGCAGGCCAGTCCTATAATTCACCCCTCCACTTT
few	TRBD1	TRBV12-3/TRBV12-4	TRBJ1-2	CASSFGDRVGYTF	TGTGCCAGCAGTTTCGGGGACAGGGTTGGCTACACCTTC
.	TRBD1	TRBV15	TRBJ2-3	CATEGTADTQYF	TGTGCCACCGAAGGGACAGCAGATACGCAGTATTTT
.	.	TRBV6-2/TRBV6-3	TRBJ1-6	CASSYSISLRSPLHF	TGTGCCAGCAGTTACTCGATAAGTTTGCGTTCACCCCTCCACTTT
.	.	TRBV27	TRBJ2-7	CASSLSYSGDYEQYF	TGTGCCAGCAGTTTAAGTTATTCGGGGGACTACGAGCAGTACTTC
few	TRBD1	TRBV20-1	TRBJ1-2	CSLRDSSSYGYTF	TGCAGTCTCCGGGACAGTTCGTCCTATGGCTACACCTTC
few	.	TRBV28	TRBJ1-2	CASSLRSYTF	TGTGCCAGCAGTCTTAGAAGCTACACCTTC
.	TRBD1	TRBV19	TRBJ2-6	CASSSGQPGANVLTF	TGTGCCAGTAGTTCGGGACAGCCTGGGGCCAACGTCCTGACTTTC
few	.	TRBV19	TRBJ1-5	CASSIDNAGVNSNQPQHF	TGTGCCAGTAGTATAGATAATGCAGGCGTAAATAGCAATCAGCCCCAGCATTTT
many	.	TRBV29-1	TRBJ2-1	CSVEGWPSSYNEQFF	TGCAGCGTTGAAGGTTGGCCTTCCTCCTACAATGAGCAGTTCTTC
few	TRBD2	TRBV5-1	TRBJ2-1	CASSLASGYNEQFF	TGCGCCAGCAGCTTGGCTAGCGGTTACAATGAGCAGTTCTTC